Presented here are 9 T cell receptor beta chains from one specimen sequenced in a study of metastatic and nonmetastatic thyroid tumors. Each patient came to thyroid surgery without any prior treatment (of any kind). TCRdb re-analyzed the PCR reads using MiXCR. The table shows more than 25,000 clones, with around 7% occurring only once. Source material: blood. Source of these receptors: a female donor with papillary thyroid cancer or a benign thyroid nodule (not recorded which). Some clones in this sample may be carry-over from other donors' samples.

This clone was seen at least ten times. The CDR3 region has the DNA TGTGCCAGCAGTAGTCACGGAAGGGGGCCTAACTATGGCTACACCTTC. Its translation is CASSSHGRGPNYGYTF. The chain joins TRBV25-1 to TRBJ1-2, with TRBD1 matching over 7 bases. Germline loops: CDR1 MGHDK, CDR2 SYGVNS. The CDR3 length is 16 residues. Unmatched junction bases numbered 9, after V lost 5 bases and J lost 0 bases.

This clone occurred many times. This chain joins TRBV6-6 and TRBJ2-5; tentatively, D is TRBD1 or TRBD2 (6 bases each). CDR1 is MNHNY, CDR2 SVGAGI, per germline (reference sequence). The CDR3 extends over 15 amino acids. Trimming pared 0 bases from V and 6 bases from J, leaving 14 bases between. Written as DNA, the CDR3 is TGTGCCAGCAGTTACTCAAGGGGGGCCGTGAAGACCCAGTACTTC. Translating it yields CASSYSRGAVKTQYF.

This clone has ten or more counts. The V call is TRBV3-1, the J call TRBJ2-7; D not resolved. Germline CDR1 LGHDT, CDR2 YNNKEL (reference sequence). V was shortened by 4 bases and J by 4 bases, with 8 bases between the two germline ends. The CDR3 has 12 residues. This CDR3 is CASSLGGYEQYF. CDR3 sequence (DNA): TGTGCCAGCAGCCTCGGTGGGTACGAGCAGTACTTC.

This clone was picked up many times. The chain couples TRBV20-1 to TRBJ1-1; TRBD1 agrees at 8 bases. CDR3 length: 18 residues. Germline V gene lookup returns CDR1 DFQATT and CDR2 SNEGSKA (reference sequence). After removal of 0 bases from V and 2 bases from J, the junction contained 14 bases not matched to a gene. The CDR3 bases are TGCAGTGCTAGAGACCAGCTTGGACAGGGCAGGGGCAACACTGAAGCTTTCTTT. Protein sequence: CSARDQLGQGRGNTEAFF.

This clone was detected a few times. The chain links TRBV6-1 to TRBJ1-5, with D maybe TRBD1 (5 bases). CDR3 length: 15 amino acids. Between the trimmed V and J ends, which lost 5 bases and 7 bases, there was a span of 18 bases. CDR1 is MNHNS and CDR2 is SASEGT in the germline V gene. The CDR3 nucleotides are TGTGCCAGCAGTCCGGGGCCCAAGGGTGTCCAGCCCCAGCATTTT. This gives the protein CASSPGPKGVQPQHF.

This clone was counted many times. This chain links TRBV5-1 with TRBJ1-6; D is possibly TRBD1 (5 bases). The CDR3 loop spans 15 amino acids. V was pared by 4 bases and J by 9 bases, with 17 bases between. Germline lookup yields CDR1 SGHRS and CDR2 YFSETQ. This CDR3 reads CASSLEQAVRSPLHF. The DNA of the CDR3 is TGCGCCAGCAGCCTGGAACAGGCCGTGCGTTCACCCCTCCACTTT.

In this sample, this clone turned up many times. The CDR3 bases are TGCGCCAGCAGCCAAGCGACAGGGAGGGCTTACGAGCAGTACTTC. Encoded protein: CASSQATGRAYEQYF. The V call is TRBV4-3, the J call TRBJ2-7; D might be TRBD1 or TRBD2, each matching 7 bases. V was clipped by 1 base and J by 4 bases, with 14 bases between them. This CDR3 has 15 residues. From germline, CDR1 is LGHNA and CDR2 YSLEER.

This clone was counted at least ten times. The chain's CDR3 is CASQKSGNTGELFF. CDR3 coding DNA: TGTGCCAGCCAGAAGAGCGGGAACACCGGGGAGCTGTTTTTT. The chain joins TRBV6-2 or TRBV6-3 to TRBJ2-2, with D maybe TRBD2 (5 bases). The CDR3 is 14 amino acids. CDR1 and CDR2 (germline): MNHEY, SVGEGT. V dropped 8 bases and J dropped 1 base, with 11 bases sitting between them.

This clone was seen at least ten times. The chain couples TRBV12-3 or TRBV12-4 to TRBJ1-1; 7 positions agree with TRBD1. This CDR3 is built from 11 residues. The V segment lost 5 bases and the J segment 9 bases; nucleotides outside the gene matches: 3. This chain's CDR3 is CASSAGQKAFF. The CDR3 DNA reads TGTGCCAGCAGTGCGGGACAGAAAGCTTTCTTT.